A single TCR beta chain is shown here with its context. Its antigen is as yet unknown. Profiling relied on immunoSEQ multiplex PCR, and the TCRdb table lists in-frame clones only, not all of them. The sample records 90,000 to 120,000 clones, about 91% being singletons. This entry belongs to a study of siplizumab effects on memory and regulatory T cells. Germline values: CDR1 LNHDA, CDR2 SQIVND (reference sequence). This CDR3 contains 17 residues. Trimming cost V 6 bases and J 4 bases; bases outside gene matches: 13. Study observations and caveats: Naive-or-memory phenotypes were unassignable for roughly 80-97% of proliferating CD4+ or CD8+ clones. Proliferating siplizumab-culture Treg suppressive function went unconfirmed. Memory cells that were CD4+ and unstimulated gave rise to alloreactive sequences, which siplizumab significantly reduced. Apparently key alloresponse contributors, naive T cells also seemed more diverse than memory cells.

The rearrangement uses TRBV19 and TRBJ2-2; TRBD2 agrees at 8 bases. Sequencing input: CD4+ T cells sorted from blood. This sequence originates from a human donor in good health. Some clones in this sample may be carry-over from other donors' samples. CDR3 DNA: TGTGCCAGTAGCGGGTTTGCGAGCGGGAGTCCCACCGGGGAGCTGTTTTTT. Protein sequence: CASSGFASGSPTGELFF.